One sample yielded the 27 T cell receptor beta chains listed below, sequenced in a study of cytomegalovirus exposure and HLA in healthy donors. PCR primers comprised 60 Vbeta and 13 Jbeta primers. Clones were read by immunoSEQ multiplex PCR, and TCRdb kept only the in-frame ones, dropping some. The data show about 140,000 clones, about 64% seen once. Input material: PBMCs. These receptors were collected from a man in his sixties in good health and CMV-seronegative.

The V call is TRBV9, the J call TRBJ2-2; tentative D call: TRBD2 (6 bases). Germline assignment: CDR1 SGDLS and CDR2 YYNGEE. There are 14 residues in the CDR3. Trimming took off 0 bases at V and 4 bases at J, with 7 bases between the two ends. CDR3 sequence reads: CASSVGGVTGELFF. CDR3 DNA sequence: TGTGCCAGCAGCGTAGGGGGGGTCACCGGGGAGCTGTTTTTT.

This chain uses TRBV5-1 with TRBJ1-3; possible D gene TRBD1, 6 bases. Between the trimmed V and J ends, which lost 4 bases and 0 bases, there was a span of 14 bases. The CDR3 covers 16 residues. The germline gives CDR1 SGHRS, CDR2 YFSETQ. The CDR3 sequence: CASSPRTARSGNTIYF. The CDR3 DNA is TGCGCCAGCAGCCCACGGACAGCGCGCTCTGGAAACACCATATATTTT.

The chain couples TRBV5-1 to TRBJ1-2; possible D gene TRBD1, 6 bases. V was shortened by 0 bases and J by 4 bases, with 13 bases between the two germline ends. This CDR3 spans 15 amino acids. Germline V gene sequence: CDR1 SGHRS, CDR2 YFSETQ. CDR3 region: CASSLGYRERYGYTF. CDR3 nucleotide sequence: TGCGCCAGCAGCTTGGGGTACAGGGAGCGCTATGGCTACACCTTC.

There are a few counts of this clone. The chain joins TRBV28 to TRBJ1-2; TRBD1 is a possible D gene (5 bases). Trimming took off 4 bases at V and 4 bases at J, with 13 bases between the two ends. CDR1 and CDR2 from the germline V gene are MDHEN and SYDVKM. The CDR3 extends over 14 amino acids. CDR3 nucleotide sequence: TGTGCCAGCAGTTCCCGACAGAGATCCTATGGCTACACCTTC. Its protein is CASSSRQRSYGYTF.

The genes are TRBV6-1 and TRBJ2-5; 12 bases match TRBD1. Germline V gene lookup returns CDR1 MNHNS and CDR2 SASEGT. CDR3 size: 17 residues. After removal of 4 bases from V and 4 bases from J, the junction contained 10 bases not matched to a gene. The CDR3 spells CASSAGTGGSAGETQYF. DNA for the CDR3: TGTGCCAGCAGTGCTGGGACAGGGGGCTCGGCGGGAGAGACCCAGTACTTC.

The rearrangement uses TRBV2 and TRBJ2-3; possible D gene TRBD1, 5 bases. CDR1 and CDR2 (germline): SNHLY, FYNNEI. Trimming took 5 bases from V and 2 from J, leaving 11 bases between them. This CDR3 spans 14 amino acids. CDR3 protein: CASSQDRSTDTQYF. CDR3 DNA: TGTGCCAGCAGTCAAGACAGATCCACAGATACGCAGTATTTT.

The rearrangement uses TRBV6-5 and TRBJ2-1; TRBD2 is a possible D gene (7 bases). The CDR3 length is 12 residues. V lost 10 bases and J 9 bases, leaving 16 bases between the germline ends. Germline V lookup: CDR1 MNHEY, CDR2 SVGAGI. The CDR3 spells CATTGGLFEQFF. CDR3 bases: TGTGCCACCACCGGGGGGCTCTTTGAGCAGTTCTTC.

This chain links TRBV7-3 with TRBJ2-5, with D hard to call. CDR3 size: 13 residues. V was trimmed by 0 bases and J by 3 bases, leaving 5 bases between them. CDR1 SGHTA and CDR2 FQGTGA come from the germline V gene. This CDR3 reads CASSLTAEETQYF. The CDR3 coding sequence is TGTGCCAGCAGCTTAACGGCTGAAGAGACCCAGTACTTC.

The chain joins TRBV5-1 to TRBJ1-1; TRBD1 might be the D (6 bases). CDR1 SGHRS and CDR2 YFSETQ come from the germline V gene. This CDR3 region has 16 residues. With 0 bases removed from V and 5 bases from J, the gap between germline ends came to 17 bases. The CDR3, as DNA: TGCGCCAGCAGCTTGGGGGGGCTCTCTCCGGAGACTGAAGCTTTCTTT. Encoded protein: CASSLGGLSPETEAFF. The whole variable domain, filled in from reference TRBV5-1 and TRBJ1-1, reads KAGVTQTPRYLIKTRGQQVTLSCSPISGHRSVSWYQQTPGQGLQFLFEYFSETQRNKGNFPGRFSGRQFSNSRSEMNVSTLELGDSALYLCASSLGGLSPETEAFFGQGTRLTVV.

The chain joins TRBV9 to TRBJ2-1; TRBD2 agrees at 9 bases. This CDR3 comprises 14 residues. Germline CDR1 and CDR2: SGDLS and YYNGEE. V lost 4 bases and J lost 4; bases outside the gene matches: 3. The CDR3 DNA sequence: TGTGCCAGCAGCTTTCTAGCGGGATACAATGAGCAGTTCTTC. Its protein is CASSFLAGYNEQFF.

This rearrangement joins TRBV4-1 to TRBJ2-1; 10 bases are shared with TRBD2. The junction had 9 bases not matched to a gene; V was cut back by 4 bases and J by 3 bases. This CDR3 has 17 amino acids. Germline-derived CDR1 and CDR2 are MGHRA and YSYEKL. The CDR3 DNA reads as TGCGCCAGCAGCCTTACCAAGCGGGAGGGAAACTACAATGAGCAGTTCTTC. It specifies CASSLTKREGNYNEQFF.

This chain links TRBV2 with TRBJ2-7; the match to TRBD1 covers 7 bases. V dropped 4 bases and J dropped 2; count of bases not matched to a gene: 5. This CDR3 region has 14 residues. Germline V gives CDR1 SNHLY, CDR2 FYNNEI. The CDR3 sequence: CASSADRDPYEQYF. The CDR3 DNA sequence: TGTGCCAGCAGTGCCGACAGGGACCCCTACGAGCAGTACTTC.

The chain couples TRBV23-1 to TRBJ1-4; perhaps TRBD1 as D (5 bases). TRBV23-1 is filed as an ORF, its function uncertain. This CDR3 is 15 amino acids long. Trimming left V 2 bases short and J 7 bases short, with 14 bases between. DNA for the CDR3: TGCGCCAGCAGTCAACCGGGCCAGGGTTTTGAAAAACTGTTTTTT. Translating gives CASSQPGQGFEKLFF.

The chain employs TRBV7-2 and TRBJ1-4; D remains ambiguous. Germline V gene sequence: CDR1 SGHTA, CDR2 FQGNSA. V lost 3 bases, J lost 1 base, and 6 bases lay in between. CDR3 size: 14 residues. This CDR3 is CASSFAGTNEKLFF. Written as DNA, the CDR3 is TGTGCCAGCAGCTTCGCAGGAACTAATGAAAAACTGTTTTTT.

This clone was detected only a few times. The gene calls are TRBV7-2 and TRBJ1-5, with 7 positions matching TRBD1. The germline gives CDR1 SGHTA, CDR2 FQGNSA. The CDR3 length is 15 residues. Trimming removed 4 bases from V and 6 bases from J; junction bases left unmatched: 9. Here the CDR3 reads CASSSAGGGSQPQHF. The CDR3 coding sequence is TGTGCCAGCAGCTCAGCAGGGGGGGGTAGTCAGCCCCAGCATTTT. The complete variable domain, with remaining parts taken from reference TRBV7-2 and TRBJ1-5, reads GAGVSQSPSNKVTEKGKDVELRCDPISGHTALYWYRQSLGQGLEFLIYFQGNSAPDKSGLPSDRFSAERTGGSVSTLTIQRTQQEDSAVYLCASSSAGGGSQPQHFGDGTRLSIL.

The gene calls are TRBV28 and TRBJ2-7; 8 nucleotides align to TRBD1. This CDR3 has 14 amino acids. J gave up 10 bases and V 4 bases, and 12 bases lay outside the gene matches. Per germline, CDR1 MDHEN and CDR2 SYDVKM. CDR3 sequence (DNA): TGTGCCAGCAGTTACCACGCGAACAGGGGGGTCCAGTACTTC. This gives the protein CASSYHANRGVQYF. Full variable domain (remainder filled in from reference TRBV28 and TRBJ2-7): DVKVTQSSRYLVKRTGEKVFLECVQDMDHENMFWYRQDPGLGLRLIYFSYDVKMKEKGDIPEGYSVSREKKERFSLILESASTNQTSMYLCASSYHANRGVQYFGPGTRLTVT.

The chain joins TRBV6-6 to TRBJ1-5, with unresolved D. This CDR3 spans 15 amino acids. The V end lost 6 bases, the J end lost 1 base, and 13 bases lay between the germline ends. Germline lookup yields CDR1 MNHNY and CDR2 SVGAGI (reference sequence). The CDR3 region is CASSPPGGSNQPQHF. As DNA, the CDR3 is TGTGCCAGCAGCCCCCCAGGAGGGAGCAATCAGCCCCAGCATTTT.

The CDR3 loop is CASSYSVSGFLDEQFF. For the CDR3, the DNA is TGTGCCAGCAGTTACTCTGTTTCAGGTTTTTTAGATGAGCAGTTCTTC. The chain links TRBV6-6 to TRBJ2-1, with unresolved D. Germline V gene lookup returns CDR1 MNHNY and CDR2 SVGAGI (reference sequence). The CDR3 extends over 16 amino acids. V was clipped by 0 bases and J by 8 bases, with 17 bases between them.

The chain couples TRBV28 to TRBJ1-2; 7 bases are a match to TRBD1. The CDR3 is 14 amino acids. The V and J ends lost 2 bases and 4 bases, in that order; junction bases with no gene match: 4. CDR1 is MDHEN, CDR2 SYDVKM, per germline. The CDR3 DNA reads as TGTGCCAGCAGTTTAACCGGGACAGTCTATGGCTACACCTTC. This translates into CASSLTGTVYGYTF.

CDR3 residues: CASSVDLVEGAGTEAFF. The CDR3 DNA sequence: TGTGCCAGCAGCGTAGATTTAGTCGAGGGGGCTGGGACTGAAGCTTTCTTT. This chain connects TRBV9 to TRBJ1-1; 7 bases map to TRBD1. CDR3 size: 17 residues. Trimming cost V 0 bases and J 5 bases; bases outside gene matches: 13. Germline V gene data show CDR1 as SGDLS and CDR2 as YYNGEE.

The V call is TRBV5-1, the J call TRBJ2-1; possibly TRBD2 for D (6 bases). The CDR3 consists of 16 residues. Trimming cost V 3 bases and J 7 bases, with 20 bases left between them. Germline V gene data show CDR1 as SGHRS and CDR2 as YFSETQ. In nucleotides, the CDR3 is TGCGCCAGCAGCTATATAAGAGCGGGTAATGAGAATGAGCAGTTCTTC. Translating gives CASSYIRAGNENEQFF.

The CDR3 DNA reads TGTGCCTGGAGTCTCACCGGGACTAGCGGGCCCTACGAGCAGTACTTC. As protein: CAWSLTGTSGPYEQYF. The chain carries TRBV30 and TRBJ2-7; 12 bases are shared with TRBD2. The J segment lost 2 bases and the V segment lost 2 bases, leaving 7 bases of the junction unmatched. Germline V gives CDR1 GTSNPN, CDR2 SVGIG (reference sequence). This CDR3 contains 16 residues.

In regard to this clone: Other nucleotide sequences in the sample specify the same CDR3. The chain is built from TRBV5-1 and TRBJ2-7, with 7 bases that match TRBD1. The CDR3 length is 14 residues. V lost 0 bases to trimming and J lost 2 bases; unmatched junction nucleotides: 2. The V gene's germline CDR1 is SGHRS and CDR2 YFSETQ. The CDR3 region is CASSLGQGAYEQYF. CDR3 DNA sequence: TGCGCCAGCAGCTTGGGGCAGGGGGCCTACGAGCAGTACTTC.

The chain uses TRBV12-5 and TRBJ1-2; possible D gene TRBD1, 6 bases. V dropped 0 bases and J dropped 4 bases, with 15 bases sitting between them. The V gene's germline CDR1 is LGHNT and CDR2 FRNRAP. The length of the CDR3 is 16 residues. The DNA for the CDR3 is TGTGCTAGTGGTTTGGTAATTGGACAGACTTTCTATGGCTACACCTTC. It specifies CASGLVIGQTFYGYTF.

V usage is TRBV2 and J usage is TRBJ2-7; 9 nucleotides line up with TRBD1. Germline-derived CDR1 and CDR2 are SNHLY and FYNNEI. J lost 2 bases, V lost 7 bases, and 9 bases had no gene match. CDR3 length: 15 residues. In DNA form, the CDR3 reads TGTGCCAGCAAACAGGGGGCGCGGAAGCCCTACGAGCAGTACTTC. Amino acids: CASKQGARKPYEQYF.

This clone appeared a single time. The chain has TRBV28 and TRBJ2-3, with 8 bases aligning to TRBD2. This CDR3 spans 16 amino acids. J gave up 1 base and V 3 bases, and 6 bases lay outside the gene matches. Germline assignment: CDR1 MDHEN and CDR2 SYDVKM. The CDR3 DNA is TGTGCCAGCAGTTTGCAGCGGGAGCCTCGCACAGATACGCAGTATTTT. It encodes CASSLQREPRTDTQYF. Looking up the rest from reference TRBV28 and TRBJ2-3 gives the full variable domain: DVKVTQSSRYLVKRTGEKVFLECVQDMDHENMFWYRQDPGLGLRLIYFSYDVKMKEKGDIPEGYSVSREKKERFSLILESASTNQTSMYLCASSLQREPRTDTQYFGPGTRLTVL.

Worth noting for this clone: The same CDR3 also results from other DNA sequences found in this sample. J is TRBJ2-1 and V is TRBV7-2, with TRBD2 matching 9 bases. The V gene end was trimmed by 2 bases and the J gene end by 4 bases; junction bases not matched to a gene: 3. The CDR3 length is 15 residues. Germline V gene sequence: CDR1 SGHTA, CDR2 FQGNSA. CDR3 loop: CASSLSAGGYNEQFF. The CDR3 coding sequence is TGTGCCAGCAGCTTAAGCGCGGGAGGGTACAATGAGCAGTTCTTC.